This T cell receptor (beta chain) appears in the sequencing data of a study of identical twins (dated by TCRdb to about 2016). Study-level background: To test whether fetal clonotypes persist, this study deep-sequenced TCR alpha and beta repertoires from monozygotic twins, from unrelated adults of various ages, and from cord blood. To rule out contamination, replicate twin experiments were performed at different times with different library preparation protocols.

Libraries came from 5' RACE. Instrument on record: Illumina HiSeq 2000. A universal primer binding site was introduced by template switching, and a unique molecular identifier was present in the final cDNA, enabling accurate counting of TCR cDNA molecules. Specific primers in the conserved constant-segment region were used to synthesize first-strand cDNA for TCR alpha and beta chains. To control for contamination, every cDNA library was double barcoded, receiving both a SMART-Mk sample barcode and Illumina barcodes. TruSeq adapter sequences along with Illumina sample barcodes were introduced in two successive PCR steps. The Illumina HiSeq platform was used with custom primers to sequence TCR alpha and beta cDNA libraries. The paper's data handling went like this. MiGEC was used to process raw reads and extract unique molecular identifiers, and MiXCR was used to find CDR3 positions. For each individual, recombination models were inferred using an EM algorithm with the repgenHMM and IGoR tools. The tcR package in R was used for shared clonotype analysis, with sharing normalized by the product of cloneset sizes. Out-of-frame nonproductive sequences were analyzed to study raw recombination free of thymic and clonal selection effects. Using fastp at Q25 and MiXCR, TCRdb reprocessed the public reads and kept productive beta chains. Here each entry gathers all rows of one CDR3 protein and keeps the most common genes and DNA. The V and J calls shown here were made by TCRdb, not taken from the authors' results. Across this sample there are some 500,000 distinct CDR3 sequences, with less than 25% seen only once. Around 0.9% of the sample lies in the top ten.

V is cut by 0 bases and J by 1 base, and the space between the germline ends is 6 bases. The germline V gene yields LGHNA for CDR1 and YSLEER for CDR2. The CDR3 measures 14 amino acids from cysteine to phenylalanine. This entry keeps only the CDR3 DNA: 42 bases, framed from base 1. What the authors observed across the whole study: The excess sharing between twins in beta out-of-frame sequences was weaker because fewer shared sequences reduced the signal-to-noise ratio. Zero-insertion analyses could be partly confounded by invariant T cells such as MAIT and iNKT, although diverse VJ usage argued against such confounding for most clonotypes. Fewer insertions were carried by abundant cord blood beta clonotypes, a similar but weaker trend appeared in young adult naive repertoires, and no such trend appeared in memory repertoires. Compared with coincidental sharing between unrelated individuals, out-of-frame TCR alpha sequences shared between twins had an excess of sequences with low generation probability. Conclusions relied on cross-sectional statistical analysis, since the same donors could not be followed over many years. Out-of-frame TCR alpha sharing in monozygotic twins was systematically underestimated by recombination models, whereas sharing between unrelated individuals was in agreement with the recombination models.

Every donor in the study was a healthy Caucasian. Three pairs of female monozygotic twins, all aged roughly 18 to 29 years, made up the twin cohort. Positive isolation kits from Invitrogen were used to isolate the CD4+ and CD8+ T cell populations. This clonotype was recorded a few times. Its antigen is not yet known. Base qualities are missing; no much larger clone stands one base away. This sample also belongs to another study, concerning T cells expressing NK-cell markers. As the second publication notes: Three sorted T-cell subsets (CD3+CD56+NKG2C+, CD3+CD56+NKG2C- and CD3+CD56-NKG2C+) from eight donors had their TCR beta-chain repertoires profiled. Among the eight sequenced donors, seven were HCMV-seropositive and one was HCMV-seronegative. To restrict sorting to alphabetaTCR-expressing T cells, an anti-gammadeltaTCR antibody was added in several experiments. For over five donors, the dominant CD3+CD56+NKG2C+ clonotypes were among the top 10 CD8+ clonotypes and accounted for about 1.0-7.0% of CD8+ T cells. Those dominant clonotypes were again the most abundant among CD3+CD56-NKG2C+ cells in several donors, at about 28.3-65%. Whether the expanded NKG2C-expressing T cell clones were specific for HCMV antigens was left unclear. All eight donors whose samples were sequenced were randomly selected healthy volunteers, three of them men and five women. HCMV-specific IgG was detected in serum with a commercial ELISA kit to determine HCMV serostatus. Reads were demultiplexed and grouped by UMI with MIGEC, and clonotypes were assembled and quantified with MiTCR. To exclude erroneous sequences, any TCR cDNA sequence not supported by at least two reads was discarded. The tcR package was used for downstream repertoire analysis, and clonotypes were matched across fractions by CDR3 nucleotide sequence plus V segment. VDJmatch was used to annotate antigen specificity against VDJdb, with one amino acid substitution in CDR3 allowed.

This clonotype was obtained from a woman in her late teens or twenties in good health. The sequencing sample was made of CD4+ T cells sorted from blood. The sequence joins TRBV4-3 to TRBJ1-1; the D segment cannot be called with confidence. The CDR3 here reads CASSQDSKNTEAFF. The sequenced DNA: TGCGCCAGCAGCCAAGATAGTAAGAACACTGAAGCTTTCTTT.